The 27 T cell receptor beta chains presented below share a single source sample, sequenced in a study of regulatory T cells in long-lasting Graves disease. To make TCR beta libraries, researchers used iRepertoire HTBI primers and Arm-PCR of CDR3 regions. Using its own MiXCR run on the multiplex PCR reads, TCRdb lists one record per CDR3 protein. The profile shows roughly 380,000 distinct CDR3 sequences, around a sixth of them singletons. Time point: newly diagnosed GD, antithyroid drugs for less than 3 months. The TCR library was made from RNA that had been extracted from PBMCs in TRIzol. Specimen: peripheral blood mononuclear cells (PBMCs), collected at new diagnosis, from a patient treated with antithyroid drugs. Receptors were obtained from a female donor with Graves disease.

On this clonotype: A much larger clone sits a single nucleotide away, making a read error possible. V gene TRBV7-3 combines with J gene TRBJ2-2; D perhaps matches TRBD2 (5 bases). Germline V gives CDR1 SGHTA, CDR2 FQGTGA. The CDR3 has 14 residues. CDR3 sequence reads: CASSLWSNTGELLF. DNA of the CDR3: TGTGCCAGCAGCTTATGGTCGAACACCGGGGAGCTGCTTTTT.

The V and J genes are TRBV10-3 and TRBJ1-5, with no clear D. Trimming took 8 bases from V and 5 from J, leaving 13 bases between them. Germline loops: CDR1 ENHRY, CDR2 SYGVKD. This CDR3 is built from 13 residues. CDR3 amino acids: CAIATVTDQPQHF. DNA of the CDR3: TGTGCCATCGCCACAGTTACAGATCAGCCCCAGCATTTT.

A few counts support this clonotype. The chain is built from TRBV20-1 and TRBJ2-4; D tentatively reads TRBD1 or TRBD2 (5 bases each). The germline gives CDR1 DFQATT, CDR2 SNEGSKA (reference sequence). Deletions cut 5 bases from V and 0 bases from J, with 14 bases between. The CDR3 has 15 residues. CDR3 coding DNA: TGCAGTGCTTTCCCAGGGACGGAAGCCAAAAACATTCAGTACTTC. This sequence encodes CSAFPGTEAKNIQYF.

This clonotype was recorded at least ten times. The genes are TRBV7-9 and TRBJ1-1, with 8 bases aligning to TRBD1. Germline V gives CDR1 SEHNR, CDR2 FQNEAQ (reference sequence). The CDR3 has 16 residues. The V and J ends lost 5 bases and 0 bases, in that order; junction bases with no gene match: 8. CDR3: CASSEPDRGVNTEAFF. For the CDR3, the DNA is TGTGCCAGCAGCGAACCCGACAGGGGAGTGAACACTGAAGCTTTCTTT.

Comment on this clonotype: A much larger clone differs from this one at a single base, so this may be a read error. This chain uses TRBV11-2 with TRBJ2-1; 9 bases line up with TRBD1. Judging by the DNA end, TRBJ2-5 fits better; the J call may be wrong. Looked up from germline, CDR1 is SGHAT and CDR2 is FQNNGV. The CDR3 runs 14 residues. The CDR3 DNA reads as TGTGCCAGCAGCTCAGGGACAGGGATATGGACCCAGTACTTC. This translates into CASSSGTGIWTQYF.

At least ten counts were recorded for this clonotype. CDR3 residues: CASSYSRAPGYEQYF. CDR3 bases: TGTGCCAGCAGTTACTCACGGGCACCAGGGTACGAGCAGTACTTC. The chain couples TRBV6-5 to TRBJ2-7; a weak D match, TRBD1 (5 bases). CDR1 and CDR2 (germline): MNHEY, SVGAGI. This CDR3 spans 15 amino acids. Trimming left V 0 bases short and J 4 bases short, with 13 bases between.

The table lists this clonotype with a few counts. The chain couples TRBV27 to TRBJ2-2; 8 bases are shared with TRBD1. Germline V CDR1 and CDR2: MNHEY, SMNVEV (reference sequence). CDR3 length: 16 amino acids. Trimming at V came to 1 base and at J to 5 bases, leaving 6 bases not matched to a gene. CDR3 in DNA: TGTGCCAGCAGTTTATACAGGGGGATGGGAACCGGGGAGCTGTTTTTT. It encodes CASSLYRGMGTGELFF.

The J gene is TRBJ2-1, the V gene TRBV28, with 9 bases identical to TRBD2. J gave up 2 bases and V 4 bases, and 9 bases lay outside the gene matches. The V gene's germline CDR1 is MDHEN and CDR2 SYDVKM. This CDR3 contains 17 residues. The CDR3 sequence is CASSSTSGRLTYNEQFF. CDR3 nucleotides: TGTGCCAGCAGTTCAACTAGCGGGCGCCTCACCTACAATGAGCAGTTCTTC.

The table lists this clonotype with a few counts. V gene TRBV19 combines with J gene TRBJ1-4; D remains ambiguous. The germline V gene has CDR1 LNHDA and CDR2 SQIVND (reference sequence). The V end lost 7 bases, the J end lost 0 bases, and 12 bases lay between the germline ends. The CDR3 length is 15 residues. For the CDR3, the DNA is TGTGCCAGTAAGGTCCAGAGGGCAACTAATGAAAAACTGTTTTTT. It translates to CASKVQRATNEKLFF.

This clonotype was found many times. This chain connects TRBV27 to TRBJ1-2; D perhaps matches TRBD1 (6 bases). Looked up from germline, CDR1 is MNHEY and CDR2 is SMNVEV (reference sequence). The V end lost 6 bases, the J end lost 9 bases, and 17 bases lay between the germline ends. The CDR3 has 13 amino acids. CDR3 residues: CASSRTALSRYTF. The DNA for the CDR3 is TGTGCCAGCAGCCGGACAGCTCTATCGCGCTACACCTTC.

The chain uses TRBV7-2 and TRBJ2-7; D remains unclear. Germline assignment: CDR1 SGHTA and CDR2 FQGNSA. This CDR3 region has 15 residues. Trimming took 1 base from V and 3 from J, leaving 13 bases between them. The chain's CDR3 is CASSLGSASDYEQYF. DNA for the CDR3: TGTGCCAGCAGCTTAGGGTCGGCGTCAGACTACGAGCAGTACTTC.

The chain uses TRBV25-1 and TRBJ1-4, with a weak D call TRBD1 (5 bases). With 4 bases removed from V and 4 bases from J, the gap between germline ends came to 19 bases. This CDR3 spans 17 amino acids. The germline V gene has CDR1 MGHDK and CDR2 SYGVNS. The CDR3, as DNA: TGTGCCAGCAGTGTCGCATTAGGTTCAGGGATTAATGAAAAACTGTTTTTT. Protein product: CASSVALGSGINEKLFF.

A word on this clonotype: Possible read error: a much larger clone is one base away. The chain's CDR3 is CASSLVRGYTDTQHF. CDR3 nucleotides: TGTGCCAGCAGCTTAGTCCGGGGGTACACAGATACGCAGCATTTT. The chain uses TRBV7-3 and TRBJ2-3; D is possibly TRBD1 (5 bases). The DNA end favors TRBJ1-5, so the J call may be wrong. Per germline, CDR1 SGHTA and CDR2 FQGTGA. This CDR3 comprises 15 residues.

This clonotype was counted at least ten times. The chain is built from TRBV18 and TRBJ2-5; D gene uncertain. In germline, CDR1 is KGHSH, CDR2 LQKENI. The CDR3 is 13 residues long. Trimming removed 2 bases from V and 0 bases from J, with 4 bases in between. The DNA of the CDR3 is TGTGCCAGCTCACCAGATAACCAAGAGACCCAGTACTTC. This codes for CASSPDNQETQYF.

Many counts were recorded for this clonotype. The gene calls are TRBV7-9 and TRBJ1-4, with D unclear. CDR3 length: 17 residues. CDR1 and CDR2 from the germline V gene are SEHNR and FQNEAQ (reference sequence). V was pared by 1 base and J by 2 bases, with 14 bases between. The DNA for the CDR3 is TGTGCCAGCAGCTTAGTATCGGGGATGTCCACTAATGAAAAACTGTTTTTT. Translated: CASSLVSGMSTNEKLFF.

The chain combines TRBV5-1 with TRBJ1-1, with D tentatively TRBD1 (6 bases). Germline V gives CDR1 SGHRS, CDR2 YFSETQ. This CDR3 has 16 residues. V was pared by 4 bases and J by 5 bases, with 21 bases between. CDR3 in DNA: TGCGCCAGCAGCGTACTTACGGGGGGCACGGGAACTGAAGCTTTCTTT. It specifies CASSVLTGGTGTEAFF.

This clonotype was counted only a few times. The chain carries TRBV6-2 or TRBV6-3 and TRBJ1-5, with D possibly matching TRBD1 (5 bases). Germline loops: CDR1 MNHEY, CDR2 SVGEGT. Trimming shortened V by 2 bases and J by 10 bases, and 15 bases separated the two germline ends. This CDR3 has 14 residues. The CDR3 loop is CASSYGDRGGPQHF. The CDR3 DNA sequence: TGTGCCAGCAGTTACGGGGACCGAGGCGGACCCCAGCATTTT.

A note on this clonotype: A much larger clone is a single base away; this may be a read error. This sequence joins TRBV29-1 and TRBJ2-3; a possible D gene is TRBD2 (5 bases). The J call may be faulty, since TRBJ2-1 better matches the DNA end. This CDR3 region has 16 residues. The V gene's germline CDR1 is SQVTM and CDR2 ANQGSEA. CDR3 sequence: CSVLPPTGKVGNQQFF. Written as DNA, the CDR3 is TGCAGCGTGCTCCCCCCAACGGGAAAGGTGGGCAATCAGCAGTTCTTC.

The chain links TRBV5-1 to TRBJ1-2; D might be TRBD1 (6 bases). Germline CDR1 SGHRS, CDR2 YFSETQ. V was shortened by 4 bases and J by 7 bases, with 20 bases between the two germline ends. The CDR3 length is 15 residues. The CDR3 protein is CASSQDPSGAIGYTF. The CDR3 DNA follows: TGCGCCAGCAGCCAAGATCCGTCGGGGGCGATTGGCTACACCTTC.

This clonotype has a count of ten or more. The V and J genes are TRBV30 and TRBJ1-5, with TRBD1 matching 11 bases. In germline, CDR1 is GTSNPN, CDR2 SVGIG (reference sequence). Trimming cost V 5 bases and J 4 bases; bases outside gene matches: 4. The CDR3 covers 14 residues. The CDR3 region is CAWGQGASNQPQHF. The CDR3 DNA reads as TGTGCCTGGGGACAGGGGGCAAGTAATCAGCCCCAGCATTTT.

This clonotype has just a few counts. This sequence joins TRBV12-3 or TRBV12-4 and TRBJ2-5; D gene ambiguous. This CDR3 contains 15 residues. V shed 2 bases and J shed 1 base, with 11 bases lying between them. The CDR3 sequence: CASSLRPPGQETQYF. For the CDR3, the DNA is TGTGCCAGCAGTTTAAGGCCGCCAGGCCAAGAGACCCAGTACTTC.

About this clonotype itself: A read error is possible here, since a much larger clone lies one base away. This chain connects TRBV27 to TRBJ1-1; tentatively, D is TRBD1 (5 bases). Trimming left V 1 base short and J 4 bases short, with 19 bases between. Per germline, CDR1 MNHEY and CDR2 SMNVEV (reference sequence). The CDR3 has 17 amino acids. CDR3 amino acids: CASSLFFRGEPGTEAFF. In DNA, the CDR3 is TGTGCCAGCAGTTTATTTTTCCGGGGGGAACCGGGCACTGAAGCTTTCTTT.

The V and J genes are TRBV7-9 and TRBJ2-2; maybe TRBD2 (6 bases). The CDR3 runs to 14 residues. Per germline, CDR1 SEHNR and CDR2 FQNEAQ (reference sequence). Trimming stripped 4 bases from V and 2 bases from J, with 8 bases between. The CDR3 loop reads CASSWDSNTGELFF. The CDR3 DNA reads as TGTGCCAGCAGCTGGGACTCAAACACCGGGGAGCTGTTTTTT.

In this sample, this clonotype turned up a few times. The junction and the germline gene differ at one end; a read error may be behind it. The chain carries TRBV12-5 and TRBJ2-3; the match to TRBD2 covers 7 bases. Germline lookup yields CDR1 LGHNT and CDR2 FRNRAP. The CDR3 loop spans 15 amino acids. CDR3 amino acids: CASVLGLAVTDTQYF. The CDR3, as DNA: TGTGCTAGTGTTTTGGGTCTAGCGGTCACAGATACGCAGTATTTT.

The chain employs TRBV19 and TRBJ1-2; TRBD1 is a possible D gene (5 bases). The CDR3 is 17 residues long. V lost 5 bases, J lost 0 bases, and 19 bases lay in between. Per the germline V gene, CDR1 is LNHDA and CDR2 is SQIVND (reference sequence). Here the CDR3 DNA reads TGTGCCAGTAGTGCCCGACAGACCCGGCCCGCTAACTATGGCTACACCTTC. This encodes CASSARQTRPANYGYTF.

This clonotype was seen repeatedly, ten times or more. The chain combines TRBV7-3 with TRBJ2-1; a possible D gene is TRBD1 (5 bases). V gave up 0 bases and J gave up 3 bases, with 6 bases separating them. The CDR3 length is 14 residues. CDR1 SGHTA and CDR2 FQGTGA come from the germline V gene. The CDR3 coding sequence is TGTGCCAGCAGCTTAACGACAGACTACAATGAGCAGTTCTTC. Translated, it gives CASSLTTDYNEQFF.

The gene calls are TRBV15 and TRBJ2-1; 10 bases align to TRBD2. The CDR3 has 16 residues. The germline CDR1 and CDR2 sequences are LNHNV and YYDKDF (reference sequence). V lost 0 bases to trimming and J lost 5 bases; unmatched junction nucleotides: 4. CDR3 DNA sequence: TGTGCCACCAGCAGAGAGTTACTAGCGGGGAACAATGAGCAGTTCTTC. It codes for CATSRELLAGNNEQFF. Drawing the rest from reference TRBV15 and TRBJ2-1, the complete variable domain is DAMVIQNPRYQVTQFGKPVTLSCSQTLNHNVMYWYQQKSSQAPKLLFHYYDKDFNNEADTPDNFQSRRPNTSFCFLDIRSPGLGDTAMYLCATSRELLAGNNEQFFGPGTRLTVL.